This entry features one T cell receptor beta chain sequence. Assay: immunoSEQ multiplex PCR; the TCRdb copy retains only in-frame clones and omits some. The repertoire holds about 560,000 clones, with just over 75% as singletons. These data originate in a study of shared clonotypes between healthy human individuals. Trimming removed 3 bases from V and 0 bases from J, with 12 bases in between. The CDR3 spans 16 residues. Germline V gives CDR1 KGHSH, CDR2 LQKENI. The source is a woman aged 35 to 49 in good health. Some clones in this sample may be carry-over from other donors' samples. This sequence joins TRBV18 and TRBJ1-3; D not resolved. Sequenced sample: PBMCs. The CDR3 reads CASSPEDPLSGNTIYF. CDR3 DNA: TGTGCCAGCTCACCCGAGGACCCTCTCTCTGGAAACACCATATATTTT.